This record covers a single TCR beta chain. Its specificity is not known. The data derive from a study of T cell responses to AZD1222 COVID-19 vaccine. In the study overall: Second-dose schedules of about 4 or about 12 weeks were combined.

Sequencing used immunoSEQ multiplex PCR; TCRdb keeps in-frame clones, though not all of them. The sample contains around 180,000 clones, 85% to 90% of which appear only once. Findings of the study overall: Spike-wide vaccine-associated CD4 TCRs dominated at 160-218 and 743-854. Clonal diversity was possibly underestimated, and the donors were mostly white British, with more females.

The J segment lost 6 bases and the V segment lost 5 bases, leaving 20 bases of the junction unmatched. Germline values: CDR1 MNHEY, CDR2 SMNVEV (reference sequence). This CDR3 has 19 amino acids. The TCR originated in an adult in good health. The sequences come from peripheral blood, collected on day 0 of AZD1222 vaccination. This chain connects TRBV27 to TRBJ2-7; the match to TRBD2 covers 12 bases. CDR3 nucleotides: TGTGCCAGCAGTCCCCGCCGGACTAGCGGGGTAGTGAACTTGTCCGAGCAGTACTTC. Amino acids: CASSPRRTSGVVNLSEQYF.